Shown below are 3 T cell receptor beta chains from a single sample sequenced in a study of CXCR3-negative and CXCR3-positive naive CD8 T cells. Preparation of TRB cDNA libraries relied on 5' RACE carrying UMI labels. TCRdb re-called the 5' RACE reads and shows each CDR3 protein once, DNA omitted. The data show 100,000 to 150,000 distinct CDR3 sequences, and the top ten clones hold 0.25% to 0.35%. Sample: naive CXCR3- CD8+ T cells from blood. The subset denotes: CD45RO-CCR7+CD27+CD95- naive CD8+ T cells lacking CXCR3 (TNR3-). These receptors came from a human donor in good health. Some clones in this sample may be carry-over from other donors' samples.

V usage is TRBV9 and J usage is TRBJ2-7; absent DNA, TCRdb's TRBD1 call cannot be checked. In germline, CDR1 is SGDLS, CDR2 YYNGEE. The CDR3 runs 14 residues. CDR3 region: CASSGQGTPYEQYF.

The chain carries TRBV10-3 and TRBJ2-3; the TCRdb call, TRBD1, lacks DNA for checking. The CDR3 runs to 18 residues. The germline CDR1 and CDR2 sequences are ENHRY and SYGVKD. CDR3 residues: CAISESSKGTGSTDTQYF.

The chain is built from TRBV6-2 or TRBV6-3 and TRBJ1-1. Looked up from germline, CDR1 is MNHEY and CDR2 is SVGEGT. CDR3 length equals 14 residues. The CDR3 loop is CASSYYGVNTEAFF.